This T cell receptor beta chain was sequenced during a study of graft-versus-host responses after intestinal transplantation. This clone occurred once. The antigen is unknown. This CDR3 is built from 15 residues. The ends lost 1 base at V and 2 bases at J; junction bases unmatched: 6. Germline-derived CDR1 and CDR2 are SGHDT and YYEEEE. Data came from immunoSEQ multiplex PCR; TCRdb stores just in-frame clones and leaves some out. This table has 130,000 to 150,000 clones, 85% to 95% appearing once. The clonotype was recovered from a human donor who received an intestinal transplant. The sequences come from unstimulated CD4+ T cells sorted from spleen or lymph node cells, collected before intestinal transplant. The chain has TRBV5-6 and TRBJ2-7, with TRBD2 identical over 7 bases. CDR3 sequence: CASSLSPRGAYEQYF. DNA of the CDR3: TGTGCCAGCAGCTTGAGCCCCCGGGGGGCCTACGAGCAGTACTTC.